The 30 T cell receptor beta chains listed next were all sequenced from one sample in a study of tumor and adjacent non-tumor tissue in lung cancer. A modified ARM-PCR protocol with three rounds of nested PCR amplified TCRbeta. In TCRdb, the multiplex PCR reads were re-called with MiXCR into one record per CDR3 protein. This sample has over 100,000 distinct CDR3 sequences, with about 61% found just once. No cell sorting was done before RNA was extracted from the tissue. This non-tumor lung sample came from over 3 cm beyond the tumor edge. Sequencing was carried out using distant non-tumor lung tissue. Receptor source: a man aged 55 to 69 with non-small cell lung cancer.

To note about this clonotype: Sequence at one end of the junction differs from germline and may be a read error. The CDR3 sequence: CASSTRLTRELFF. In DNA, the CDR3 is TGTGCCAGCAGTACACGCCTCACCAGGGAGCTGTTTTTT. The chain carries TRBV7-9 and TRBJ2-2; no definite D call. The CDR3 loop spans 13 amino acids. CDR1 and CDR2 from the germline V gene are SEHNR and FQNEAQ (reference sequence).

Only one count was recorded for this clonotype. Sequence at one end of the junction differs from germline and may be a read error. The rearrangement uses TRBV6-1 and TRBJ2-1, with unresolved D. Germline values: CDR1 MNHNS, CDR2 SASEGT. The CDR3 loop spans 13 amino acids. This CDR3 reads CTSSPNTYNEQFF. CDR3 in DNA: TGTACCAGCAGTCCAAACACTTACAATGAGCAGTTCTTC.

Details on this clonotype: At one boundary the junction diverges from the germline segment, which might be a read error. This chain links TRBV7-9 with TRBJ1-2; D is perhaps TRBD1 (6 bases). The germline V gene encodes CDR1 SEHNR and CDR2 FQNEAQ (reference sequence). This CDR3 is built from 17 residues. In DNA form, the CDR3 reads TGTGCCATCAGCTTACTTCTGGACCGGGGGCGATACTATGGCTACACCTTC. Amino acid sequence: CAISLLLDRGRYYGYTF.

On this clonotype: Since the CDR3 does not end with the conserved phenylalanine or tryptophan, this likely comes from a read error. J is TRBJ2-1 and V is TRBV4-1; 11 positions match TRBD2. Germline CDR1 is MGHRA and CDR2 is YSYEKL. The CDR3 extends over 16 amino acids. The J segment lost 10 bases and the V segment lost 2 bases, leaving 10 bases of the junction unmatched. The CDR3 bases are TGCGCCAGCAGCCAATTAGCGGGAGGGTCCTCTTGGGAGCAGTTCTGC. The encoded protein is CASSQLAGGSSWEQFC.

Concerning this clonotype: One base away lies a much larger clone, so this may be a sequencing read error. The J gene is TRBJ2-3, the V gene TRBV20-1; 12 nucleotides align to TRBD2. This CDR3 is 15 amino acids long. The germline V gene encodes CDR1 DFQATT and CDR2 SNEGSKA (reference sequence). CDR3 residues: CSASSGRAGVDTRYF. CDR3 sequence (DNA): TGCAGTGCCTCTAGCGGGAGGGCCGGGGTAGATACGCGGTATTTT.

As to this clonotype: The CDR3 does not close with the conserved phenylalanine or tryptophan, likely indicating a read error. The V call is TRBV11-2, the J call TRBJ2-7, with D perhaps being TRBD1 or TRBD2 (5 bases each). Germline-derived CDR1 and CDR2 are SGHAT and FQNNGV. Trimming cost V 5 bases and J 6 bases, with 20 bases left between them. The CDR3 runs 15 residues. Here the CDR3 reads CASSSRSGRGFEQYY. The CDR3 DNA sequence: TGTGCCAGCAGCAGTAGGTCAGGGAGAGGGTTCGAGCAGTACTAC.

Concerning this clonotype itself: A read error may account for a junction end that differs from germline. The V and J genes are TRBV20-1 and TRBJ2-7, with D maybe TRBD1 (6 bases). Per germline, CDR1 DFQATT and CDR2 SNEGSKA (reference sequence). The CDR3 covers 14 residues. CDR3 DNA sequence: TGCACTGCTCGCAGGGGTCTCTCTACCTACGAGCACTACTTC. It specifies CTARRGLSTYEHYF.

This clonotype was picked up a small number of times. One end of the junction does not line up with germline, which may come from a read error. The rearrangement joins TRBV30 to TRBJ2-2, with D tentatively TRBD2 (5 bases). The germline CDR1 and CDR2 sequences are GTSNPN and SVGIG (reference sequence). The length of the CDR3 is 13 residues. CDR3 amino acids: CAWSETDPGKLFF. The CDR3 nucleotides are TGTGCCTGGAGTGAAACAGATCCCGGGAAGCTGTTTTTT. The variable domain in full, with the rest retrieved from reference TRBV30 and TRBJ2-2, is SQTIHQWPATLVQPVGSPLSLECTVEGTSNPNLYWYRQAAGRGLQLLFYSVGIGQISSEVPQNLSASRPQDRQFILSSKKLLLSDSGFYLCAWSETDPGKLFFGEGSRLTVL.

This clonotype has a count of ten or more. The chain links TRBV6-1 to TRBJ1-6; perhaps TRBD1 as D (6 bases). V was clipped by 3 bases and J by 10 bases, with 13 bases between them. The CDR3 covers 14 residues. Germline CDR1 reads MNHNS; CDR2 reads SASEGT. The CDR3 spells CASSEPHRESPLHF. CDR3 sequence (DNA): TGTGCCAGCAGTGAGCCGCACAGGGAATCACCCCTCCACTTT.

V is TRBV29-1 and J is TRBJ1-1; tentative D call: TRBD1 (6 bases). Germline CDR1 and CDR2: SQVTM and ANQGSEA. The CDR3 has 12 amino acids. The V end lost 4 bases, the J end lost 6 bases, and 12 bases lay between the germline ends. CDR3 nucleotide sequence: TGCAGCGTTGTGGGGGCGGGAGCTGAAGCTTTCTTT. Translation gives CSVVGAGAEAFF.

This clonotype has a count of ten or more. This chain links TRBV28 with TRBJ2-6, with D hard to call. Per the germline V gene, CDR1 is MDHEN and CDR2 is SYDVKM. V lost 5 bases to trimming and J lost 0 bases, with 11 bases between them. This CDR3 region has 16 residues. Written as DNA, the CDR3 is TGTGCCAGCAGTCGAGGACGGCGCTCTGGGGCCAACGTCCTGACTTTC. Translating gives CASSRGRRSGANVLTF.

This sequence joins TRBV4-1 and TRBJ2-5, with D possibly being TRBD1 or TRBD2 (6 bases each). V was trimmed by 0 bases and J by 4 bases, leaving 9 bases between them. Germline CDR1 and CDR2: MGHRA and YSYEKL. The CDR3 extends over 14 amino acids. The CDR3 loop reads CASSQDWGAETQYF. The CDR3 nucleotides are TGCGCCAGCAGCCAAGATTGGGGGGCAGAGACCCAGTACTTC.

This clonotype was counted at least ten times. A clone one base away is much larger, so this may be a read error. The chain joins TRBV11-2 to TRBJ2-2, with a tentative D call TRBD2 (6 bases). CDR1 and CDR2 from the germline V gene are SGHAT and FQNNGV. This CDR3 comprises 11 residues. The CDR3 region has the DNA TGTGCCAGCAGCCAATCCCGGGAGCTGCTTTTT. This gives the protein CASSQSRELLF. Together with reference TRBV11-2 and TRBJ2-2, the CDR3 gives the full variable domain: EAGVAQSPRYKIIEKRQSVAFWCNPISGHATLYWYQQILGQGPKLLIQFQNNGVVDDSQLPKDRFSAERLKGVDSTLKIQPAKLEDSAVYLCASSQSRELLFGEGSRLTVL.

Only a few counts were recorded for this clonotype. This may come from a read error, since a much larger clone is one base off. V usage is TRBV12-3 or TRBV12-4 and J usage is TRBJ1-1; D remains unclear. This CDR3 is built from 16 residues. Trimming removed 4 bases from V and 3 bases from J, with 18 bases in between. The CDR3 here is CASSWREWAYHTEAFF. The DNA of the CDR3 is TGTGCCAGCAGTTGGCGGGAGTGGGCCTACCACACTGAAGCTTTCTTT.

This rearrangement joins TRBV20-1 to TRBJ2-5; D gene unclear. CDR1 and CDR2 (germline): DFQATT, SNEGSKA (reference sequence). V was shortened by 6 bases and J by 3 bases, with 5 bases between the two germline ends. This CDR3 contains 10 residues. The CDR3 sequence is CSAEEETQYF. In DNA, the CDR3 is TGCAGTGCCGAAGAAGAGACCCAGTACTTC.

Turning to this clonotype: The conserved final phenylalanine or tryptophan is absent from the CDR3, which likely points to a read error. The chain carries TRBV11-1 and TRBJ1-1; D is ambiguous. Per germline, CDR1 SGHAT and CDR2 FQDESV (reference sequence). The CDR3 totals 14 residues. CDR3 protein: CASSLSAGDTEAFL. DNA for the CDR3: TGTGCAAGCAGCTTATCGGCGGGCGATACTGAAGCTTTCTTG.

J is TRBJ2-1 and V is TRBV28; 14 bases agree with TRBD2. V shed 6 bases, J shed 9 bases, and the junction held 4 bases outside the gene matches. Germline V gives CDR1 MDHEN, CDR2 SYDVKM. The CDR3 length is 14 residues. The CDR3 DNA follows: TGTGCCAGCAGGCCGGGACTAGCGGGAGTTGAGCAGTTCTTC. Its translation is CASRPGLAGVEQFF.

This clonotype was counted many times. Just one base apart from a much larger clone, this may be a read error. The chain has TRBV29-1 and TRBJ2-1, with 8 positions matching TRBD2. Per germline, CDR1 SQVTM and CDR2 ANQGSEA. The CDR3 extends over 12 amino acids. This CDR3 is CGVQLADNEQFF. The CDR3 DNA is TGCGGCGTCCAACTAGCGGACAATGAGCAGTTCTTC.

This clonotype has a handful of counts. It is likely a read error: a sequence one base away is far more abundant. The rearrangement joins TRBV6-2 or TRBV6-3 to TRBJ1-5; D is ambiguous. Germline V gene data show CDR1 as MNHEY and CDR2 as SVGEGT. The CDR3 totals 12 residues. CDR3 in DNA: TGTGCCAGCAGTTATAGCAATCAGTCCCAGCATTTT. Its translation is CASSYSNQSQHF.

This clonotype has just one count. The CDR3 protein is CNFGAAGRGGSLQFF. Here the CDR3 DNA reads TGCAACTTTGGGGCGGCGGGCCGGGGCGGGAGCTTGCAGTTCTTC. The rearrangement joins TRBV29-1 to TRBJ2-1; 7 bases agree with TRBD2. The CDR3 contains 15 residues. In germline, CDR1 is SQVTM, CDR2 ANQGSEA.

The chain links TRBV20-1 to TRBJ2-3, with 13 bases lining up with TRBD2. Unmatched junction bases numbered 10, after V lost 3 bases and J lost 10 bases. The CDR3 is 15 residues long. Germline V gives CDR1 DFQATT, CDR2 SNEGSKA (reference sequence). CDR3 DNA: TGCAGTGCTAGGATGGGACTAGCGGGGACGGGAGCGCAGTATTTT. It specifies CSARMGLAGTGAQYF.

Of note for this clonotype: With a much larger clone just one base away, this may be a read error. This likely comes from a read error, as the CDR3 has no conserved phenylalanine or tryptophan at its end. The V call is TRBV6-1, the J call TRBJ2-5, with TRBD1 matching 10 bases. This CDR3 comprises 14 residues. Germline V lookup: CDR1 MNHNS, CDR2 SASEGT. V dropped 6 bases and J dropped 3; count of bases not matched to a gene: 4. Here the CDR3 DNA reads TGTGCCAGCAGGGACAGGGGGAAAGAAGAGACCCAGTACCTC. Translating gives CASRDRGKEETQYL.

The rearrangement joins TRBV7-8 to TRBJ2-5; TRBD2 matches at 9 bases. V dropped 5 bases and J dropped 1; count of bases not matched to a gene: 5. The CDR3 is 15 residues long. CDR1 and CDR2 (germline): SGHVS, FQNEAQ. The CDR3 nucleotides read TGTGCCAGCAGCCCCGCGGGAGGGATCCAAGAGACCCAGTACTTC. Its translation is CASSPAGGIQETQYF.

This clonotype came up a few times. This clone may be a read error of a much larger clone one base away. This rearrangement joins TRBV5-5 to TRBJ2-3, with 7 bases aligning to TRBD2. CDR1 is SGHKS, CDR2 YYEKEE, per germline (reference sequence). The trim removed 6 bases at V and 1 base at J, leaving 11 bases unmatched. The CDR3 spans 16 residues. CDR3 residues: CASKASGAFGTDTQYF. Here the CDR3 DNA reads TGTGCCAGCAAGGCTAGCGGAGCATTTGGCACAGATACGCAGTATTTT. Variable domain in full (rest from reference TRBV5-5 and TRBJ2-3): DAGVTQSPTHLIKTRGQQVTLRCSPISGHKSVSWYQQVLGQGPQFIFQYYEKEERGRGNFPDRFSARQFPNYSSELNVNALLLGDSALYLCASKASGAFGTDTQYFGPGTRLTVL.

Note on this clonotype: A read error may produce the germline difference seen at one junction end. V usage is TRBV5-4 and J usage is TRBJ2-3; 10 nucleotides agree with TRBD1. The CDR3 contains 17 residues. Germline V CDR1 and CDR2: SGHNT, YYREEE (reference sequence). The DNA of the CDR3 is TGTGCCAGCAGGTGGGGACAGGGGATTGAGGACACATATACGCAGTATTTT. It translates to CASRWGQGIEDTYTQYF.

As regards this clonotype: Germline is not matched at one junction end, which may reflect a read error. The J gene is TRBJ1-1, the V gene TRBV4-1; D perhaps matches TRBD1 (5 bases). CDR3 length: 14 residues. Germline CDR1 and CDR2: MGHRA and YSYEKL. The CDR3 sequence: CASNQGVQITEAFF. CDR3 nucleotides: TGCGCCAGCAACCAAGGGGTGCAGATCACTGAAGCTTTCTTT.

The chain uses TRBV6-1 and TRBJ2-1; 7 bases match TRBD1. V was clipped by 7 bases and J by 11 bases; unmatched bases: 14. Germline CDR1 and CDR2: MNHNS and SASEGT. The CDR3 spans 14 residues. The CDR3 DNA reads TGTGCCAGCATGGGAGCTAGCAGGGGGAGCAAGCAGTTCTTC. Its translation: CASMGASRGSKQFF.

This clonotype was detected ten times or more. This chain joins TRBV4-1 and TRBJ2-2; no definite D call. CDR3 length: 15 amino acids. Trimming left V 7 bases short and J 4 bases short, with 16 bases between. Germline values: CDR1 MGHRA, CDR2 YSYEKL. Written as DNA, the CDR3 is TGCGCCAGCATCGGAGACCTCGGAGTCACCGGGGAGCTGTTTTTT. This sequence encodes CASIGDLGVTGELFF.

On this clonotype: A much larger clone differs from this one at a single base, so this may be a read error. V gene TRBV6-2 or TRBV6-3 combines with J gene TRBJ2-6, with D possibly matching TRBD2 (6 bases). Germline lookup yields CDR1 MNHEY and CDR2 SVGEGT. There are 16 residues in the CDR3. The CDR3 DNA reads TGTGCCAGCAGTTCCCAAGGGAGGCCCGGGGCCAACGTCCCGACTTTC. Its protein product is CASSSQGRPGANVPTF.

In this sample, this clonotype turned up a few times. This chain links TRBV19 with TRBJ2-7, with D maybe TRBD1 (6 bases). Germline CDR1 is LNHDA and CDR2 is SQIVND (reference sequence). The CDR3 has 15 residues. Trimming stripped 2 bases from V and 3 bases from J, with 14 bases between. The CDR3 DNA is TGTGCCAGTAGTATAACCCACAGGGCTATCTACGAGCAGTACTTC. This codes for CASSITHRAIYEQYF.